This entry is about one T cell receptor beta chain. The antigen remains undetermined. It was with random hexamers that roughly 0.45 to 1 ug RNA was reverse transcribed. TCRdb processed the immunoSEQ multiplex PCR reads anew with MiXCR; each CDR3 protein has one entry. Among about 140,000 distinct CDR3 sequences listed, 90% to 95% were seen once. Germline CDR1 is KGHSH and CDR2 is LQKENI. The CDR3 has 14 amino acids. V shed 6 bases, J shed 4 bases, and the junction held 5 bases outside the gene matches. The sample originates from a study of CD8 T cells in Susac syndrome. Sequencing of TCR beta was undertaken in CD8+ and CD4+ T cells derived from blood. It was treatment-naive patients with stable or active relapsing-remitting disease who made up the multiple sclerosis controls. TEMRA cells were FACS-enriched, and CD8+ and CD4+ T cells were isolated negatively. Whole-study results and caveats: Regarding the TCR sequencing and HLA analysis, the study admitted that a relatively small number of individuals were involved.

The V gene is TRBV18, the J gene TRBJ1-4; 7 bases are a match to TRBD1. The sequencing sample was made of CD4+ T cells from PBMCs. This receptor was obtained from a human donor with multiple sclerosis. CDR3 coding DNA: TGTGCCAGCTCGCGGGGACAGAATAATGAAAAACTGTTTTTT. Translating gives CASSRGQNNEKLFF.